The subject of this entry is one TCR beta chain. Across about two dozen US areas, participants ranged in age from 18 to 89 years. Participant reports of clinical history set cohort assignment. The V gene's germline CDR1 is SGHNT and CDR2 YYREEE (reference sequence). The CDR3 has 14 amino acids. The trim removed 4 bases at V and 5 bases at J, leaving 5 bases unmatched. This sample was taken from a study of blood T cell repertoires in COVID-19. The authors' processing: Estimates of nucleated cell counts were drawn from the amplification of reference gene primers. The protocol was immunoSEQ multiplex PCR, while the TCRdb copy is restricted to in-frame clones and leaves out a portion. The DNA was the basis for D and trimming; V, J and clone size are from that table. The table shows about 330,000 clones, with about 90% occurring only once.

V is TRBV5-4 and J is TRBJ1-5; 8 bases are a match to TRBD1. The specimen sequenced was PBMCs or T cells enriched from blood (not recorded which). This receptor was obtained from a woman aged 30 to 39 who had recovered from COVID-19. The CDR3 loop reads CASSRTGRDQPQHF. Here the CDR3 DNA reads TGTGCCAGCAGCCGGACAGGGCGGGATCAGCCCCAGCATTTT.